This is a list of T cell receptor beta chains from one sample in a study of beta chain features in type 1 diabetes. TCRdb keeps only in-frame clones here, not all; method: immunoSEQ multiplex PCR. This repertoire shows hundreds of thousands of clones, roughly an eighth found once; its top ten account for just under 0.04%. Material: naive CD4+ T cells from blood. Every receptor here comes from a man aged 18 to 30 with type 1 diabetes. Each CDR3 is given with its conserved first and last residue. The order of the fields is V gene, clone size, CDR3 length, D gene, J gene, CDR3 DNA, CDR3 protein. D genes are given only for firm matches. Only some rows state a clone size, as once, few, many or a class for expanded clones.

V gene: TRBV4-2
clone size: few
CDR3 length: 15
D gene: .
J gene: TRBJ1-1
CDR3 DNA: TGTGCCAGCAGCCAAGAAGAGGGTAGTTCCACTGAAGCTTTCTTT
CDR3 protein: CASSQEEGSSTEAFF

V gene: TRBV5-6
clone size: .
CDR3 length: 17
D gene: .
J gene: TRBJ1-1
CDR3 DNA: TGTGCCAGCAGCTTAAGGAGGGGCCTGAGGGGGAGCGCTGAAGCTTTCTTT
CDR3 protein: CASSLRRGLRGSAEAFF

V gene: TRBV4-3
clone size: .
CDR3 length: 18
D gene: TRBD2
J gene: TRBJ2-1
CDR3 DNA: TGCGCCAGCAGCCAAGCTGGACTAGCGGGGGGGCATAACAATGAGCAGTTCTTC
CDR3 protein: CASSQAGLAGGHNNEQFF

V gene: TRBV5-1
clone size: .
CDR3 length: 16
D gene: TRBD1
J gene: TRBJ1-2
CDR3 DNA: TGCGCCAGCAGCGCTACCGGGACAGGGACTAACTATGGCTACACCTTC
CDR3 protein: CASSATGTGTNYGYTF

V gene: TRBV7-3
clone size: few
CDR3 length: 13
D gene: .
J gene: TRBJ1-2
CDR3 DNA: TGTGCCAGCAGCCCGGGTCCTAACTATGGCTACACCTTC
CDR3 protein: CASSPGPNYGYTF

V gene: TRBV25-1
clone size: .
CDR3 length: 13
D gene: .
J gene: TRBJ1-1
CDR3 DNA: TGTGCCAGCAGTGAACAGCCTGGGACTGAAGCTTTCTTT
CDR3 protein: CASSEQPGTEAFF

V gene: TRBV14
clone size: few
CDR3 length: 14
D gene: TRBD1
J gene: TRBJ1-6
CDR3 DNA: TGTGCCAGCAGTGACAGGGGGCCGGGTTCACCCCTCCACTTT
CDR3 protein: CASSDRGPGSPLHF

V gene: TRBV29-1
clone size: few
CDR3 length: 11
D gene: .
J gene: TRBJ2-7
CDR3 DNA: TGCAGCGTTAGGGTGGGCGACGAGCAGTACTTC
CDR3 protein: CSVRVGDEQYF

V gene: TRBV7-9
clone size: few
CDR3 length: 15
D gene: TRBD1
J gene: TRBJ2-7
CDR3 DNA: TGTGCCAGCAGCTCGTGGGACAGGGGAACCTACGAGCAGTACTTC
CDR3 protein: CASSSWDRGTYEQYF

V gene: TRBV12-5
clone size: .
CDR3 length: 12
D gene: .
J gene: TRBJ2-5
CDR3 DNA: TGTGCTAGTGGCCGGGCCGGAGAGACCCAGTACTTC
CDR3 protein: CASGRAGETQYF

V gene: TRBV15
clone size: .
CDR3 length: 14
D gene: TRBD1
J gene: TRBJ1-4
CDR3 DNA: TGTGCCACCAGCAGCGGACAGGGTATGGAAAAACTGTTTTTT
CDR3 protein: CATSSGQGMEKLFF

V gene: TRBV4-2
clone size: few
CDR3 length: 18
D gene: TRBD2
J gene: TRBJ2-2
CDR3 DNA: TGTGCCAGCAGCCAAGATCATCTAGCGGGAGTTTATGGCGGGGAGCTGTTTTTT
CDR3 protein: CASSQDHLAGVYGGELFF

V gene: TRBV28
clone size: few
CDR3 length: 14
D gene: .
J gene: TRBJ2-3
CDR3 DNA: TGTGCCAGCAGTCCAACCCACTGGGCAGATACGCAGTATTTT
CDR3 protein: CASSPTHWADTQYF

V gene: TRBV23-1
clone size: few
CDR3 length: 18
D gene: TRBD1
J gene: TRBJ2-2
CDR3 DNA: TGCGCCAGCAGTCAAGGCGACAGGGAATTCGCGAACACCGGGGAGCTGTTTTTT
CDR3 protein: CASSQGDREFANTGELFF

V gene: TRBV7-2
clone size: .
CDR3 length: 15
D gene: .
J gene: TRBJ2-3
CDR3 DNA: TGTGCCAGCAGCTTAGCGTCCCTGGCTTCAGATACGCAGTATTTT
CDR3 protein: CASSLASLASDTQYF

V gene: TRBV7-9
clone size: .
CDR3 length: 14
D gene: .
J gene: TRBJ2-7
CDR3 DNA: TGTGCCAGCATCTCGACAGAACAGCCCTACGAGCAGTACTTC
CDR3 protein: CASISTEQPYEQYF

V gene: TRBV30
clone size: .
CDR3 length: 11
D gene: .
J gene: TRBJ1-4
CDR3 DNA: TGTGCCTGGAGTGCCGCAGGAAAACTGTTTTTT
CDR3 protein: CAWSAAGKLFF

V gene: TRBV7-9
clone size: few
CDR3 length: 15
D gene: TRBD1
J gene: TRBJ2-7
CDR3 DNA: TGTGCCAGCAGCCCTGGACAGGGGAGCGCCTACGAGCAGTACTTC
CDR3 protein: CASSPGQGSAYEQYF

V gene: TRBV28
clone size: .
CDR3 length: 15
D gene: .
J gene: TRBJ2-2
CDR3 DNA: TGTGCCAGCAGTTTATACGGAGGGCCCACCGGGGAGCTGTTTTTT
CDR3 protein: CASSLYGGPTGELFF

V gene: TRBV30
clone size: .
CDR3 length: 12
D gene: .
J gene: TRBJ2-7
CDR3 DNA: TGTGCCTGGACGGGGAGCGCCTACGAGCAGTACTTC
CDR3 protein: CAWTGSAYEQYF

V gene: TRBV29-1
clone size: few
CDR3 length: 15
D gene: TRBD1
J gene: TRBJ2-1
CDR3 DNA: TGCAGCGTTGGGGTAGGACAGGGCTCCTACAATGAGCAGTTCTTC
CDR3 protein: CSVGVGQGSYNEQFF

V gene: TRBV9
clone size: few
CDR3 length: 13
D gene: .
J gene: TRBJ2-3
CDR3 DNA: TGTGCCAGCAGCTACACCCTCACAGATACGCAGTATTTT
CDR3 protein: CASSYTLTDTQYF

V gene: TRBV7-7
clone size: .
CDR3 length: 13
D gene: .
J gene: TRBJ2-5
CDR3 DNA: TGTGCTAGCAGCCGACAGGGAGGGGAGACCCAGTACTTC
CDR3 protein: CASSRQGGETQYF

V gene: TRBV30
clone size: few
CDR3 length: 18
D gene: TRBD1
J gene: TRBJ1-4
CDR3 DNA: TGTGCCTGGAGAGGGGGACAGGGGATCGGGGAGTCGAATGAAAAACTGTTTTTT
CDR3 protein: CAWRGGQGIGESNEKLFF

V gene: TRBV6-6
clone size: few
CDR3 length: 14
D gene: TRBD1
J gene: TRBJ1-6
CDR3 DNA: TGTGCCAGCAGAAACAGGGGGCGGAATTCACCCCTCCACTTT
CDR3 protein: CASRNRGRNSPLHF

V gene: TRBV29-1
clone size: .
CDR3 length: 13
D gene: TRBD1
J gene: TRBJ1-5
CDR3 DNA: TGCAGCGTTGGGACAGGGGACGGTCAGCCCCAGCATTTT
CDR3 protein: CSVGTGDGQPQHF

V gene: TRBV9
clone size: few
CDR3 length: 14
D gene: TRBD1
J gene: TRBJ2-1
CDR3 DNA: TGTGCCAGCAGCGTTGGGGACAGGCCCGGTGAGCAGTTCTTC
CDR3 protein: CASSVGDRPGEQFF

V gene: TRBV5-1
clone size: .
CDR3 length: 16
D gene: TRBD2
J gene: TRBJ2-2
CDR3 DNA: TGCGCCAGCAGCTTCGACCTAGCGGGGGTTACCGGGGAGCTGTTTTTT
CDR3 protein: CASSFDLAGVTGELFF

V gene: TRBV5-4
clone size: .
CDR3 length: 13
D gene: .
J gene: TRBJ1-2
CDR3 DNA: TGTGCCAGCAGCTCTACGGGCAGCTATGGCTACACCTTC
CDR3 protein: CASSSTGSYGYTF

V gene: TRBV29-1
clone size: few
CDR3 length: 13
D gene: .
J gene: TRBJ2-3
CDR3 DNA: TGCAGCGTTACCGGGACCATCACAGATACGCAGTATTTT
CDR3 protein: CSVTGTITDTQYF

V gene: TRBV7-9
clone size: .
CDR3 length: 15
D gene: .
J gene: TRBJ1-1
CDR3 DNA: TGTGCCAGCAGCTTAGGAAGGACGGAGAACACTGAAGCTTTCTTT
CDR3 protein: CASSLGRTENTEAFF

V gene: TRBV4-2
clone size: few
CDR3 length: 14
D gene: .
J gene: TRBJ1-4
CDR3 DNA: TGTGCCAGCAGCCCGGCCGGGGCTGGTGAAAAACTGTTTTTT
CDR3 protein: CASSPAGAGEKLFF

V gene: TRBV7-9
clone size: .
CDR3 length: 14
D gene: .
J gene: TRBJ2-3
CDR3 DNA: TGTGCCAGCAGCTCTAAAGGCAGCACAGATACGCAGTATTTT
CDR3 protein: CASSSKGSTDTQYF

V gene: TRBV28
clone size: few
CDR3 length: 14
D gene: .
J gene: TRBJ1-1
CDR3 DNA: TGTGCCAGCAGCCGGACAGCTGCTAACACTGAAGCTTTCTTT
CDR3 protein: CASSRTAANTEAFF

V gene: TRBV5-4
clone size: .
CDR3 length: 15
D gene: .
J gene: TRBJ2-5
CDR3 DNA: TGTGCCAGCAGCTTGGGAGCGGAGGGCCAAGAGACCCAGTACTTC
CDR3 protein: CASSLGAEGQETQYF

V gene: TRBV29-1
clone size: .
CDR3 length: 14
D gene: .
J gene: TRBJ1-3
CDR3 DNA: TGCAGCGTTGGATTCCCGAGCTCTGGAAACACCATATATTTT
CDR3 protein: CSVGFPSSGNTIYF

V gene: TRBV30
clone size: few
CDR3 length: 13
D gene: .
J gene: TRBJ1-4
CDR3 DNA: TGTGCCTGGAGGGAGCCGGGGCAAGTAAAACTGTTTTTT
CDR3 protein: CAWREPGQVKLFF

V gene: TRBV25-1
clone size: few
CDR3 length: 13
D gene: .
J gene: TRBJ1-6
CDR3 DNA: TGTGCCAGCAGTGAGTCCCCCGATTCACCCCTCCACTTT
CDR3 protein: CASSESPDSPLHF

V gene: TRBV11-3
clone size: few
CDR3 length: 13
D gene: .
J gene: TRBJ2-5
CDR3 DNA: TGTGCCAGCAGCTTAGCTAGTCAGGAGACCCAGTACTTC
CDR3 protein: CASSLASQETQYF

V gene: TRBV27
clone size: .
CDR3 length: 16
D gene: .
J gene: TRBJ1-1
CDR3 DNA: TGTGCCAGCTCGAGAGGGGAGGGGCGGGGGAACACTGAAGCTTTCTTT
CDR3 protein: CASSRGEGRGNTEAFF

V gene: TRBV7-2
clone size: few
CDR3 length: 13
D gene: .
J gene: TRBJ2-3
CDR3 DNA: TGTGCCAGCAGCTTTTACCGCCCAGATACGCAGTATTTT
CDR3 protein: CASSFYRPDTQYF

V gene: TRBV5-1
clone size: .
CDR3 length: 13
D gene: .
J gene: TRBJ2-3
CDR3 DNA: TGCGCCAGCAGCGTCTCTAGCACAGATACGCAGTATTTT
CDR3 protein: CASSVSSTDTQYF

V gene: TRBV29-1
clone size: .
CDR3 length: 17
D gene: TRBD2
J gene: TRBJ2-3
CDR3 DNA: TGCAGCGTCGGAACTAGACTAGCGGTTTTGCGCACAGATACGCAGTATTTT
CDR3 protein: CSVGTRLAVLRTDTQYF

V gene: TRBV7-9
clone size: .
CDR3 length: 17
D gene: .
J gene: TRBJ2-2
CDR3 DNA: TGTGCCAGCAGCGGACCTATTGCTAGGCGTGACACCGGGGAGCTGTTTTTT
CDR3 protein: CASSGPIARRDTGELFF

V gene: TRBV30
clone size: .
CDR3 length: 13
D gene: .
J gene: TRBJ1-2
CDR3 DNA: TGTGCCTGGGGGACGGAGGGTAGCTATGGCTACACCTTC
CDR3 protein: CAWGTEGSYGYTF

V gene: TRBV20-1
clone size: few
CDR3 length: 11
D gene: .
J gene: TRBJ2-3
CDR3 DNA: TGCAGTGCTCCCAATGTAGCTACGCAGTATTTT
CDR3 protein: CSAPNVATQYF

V gene: TRBV7-3
clone size: .
CDR3 length: 15
D gene: TRBD2
J gene: TRBJ2-3
CDR3 DNA: TGTGCCAGCAGCTTCGGGGGGGCTGGCACAGATACGCAGTATTTT
CDR3 protein: CASSFGGAGTDTQYF

V gene: TRBV7-9
clone size: .
CDR3 length: 14
D gene: TRBD2
J gene: TRBJ2-3
CDR3 DNA: TGTGCCAGCAGATCTAGCGGAAGCACAGATACGCAGTATTTT
CDR3 protein: CASRSSGSTDTQYF

V gene: TRBV13
clone size: .
CDR3 length: 22
D gene: TRBD2
J gene: TRBJ2-3
CDR3 DNA: TGTGCCAGCAGCTTAAAGCAACAGGCCTTCAGTAGAAGCGGGGGGGCCACAGATACGCAGTATTTT
CDR3 protein: CASSLKQQAFSRSGGATDTQYF

V gene: TRBV11-2
clone size: few
CDR3 length: 16
D gene: .
J gene: TRBJ2-6
CDR3 DNA: TGTGCCAGCAGCTTAGACAGCCACTCTGGGGCCAACGTCCTGACTTTC
CDR3 protein: CASSLDSHSGANVLTF

V gene: TRBV9
clone size: .
CDR3 length: 17
D gene: .
J gene: TRBJ1-5
CDR3 DNA: TGTGCCAGCAGCCCCACGGCCGGGACCTACCTAGGTCAGCCCCAGCATTTT
CDR3 protein: CASSPTAGTYLGQPQHF

V gene: TRBV4-1
clone size: .
CDR3 length: 16
D gene: TRBD2
J gene: TRBJ2-1
CDR3 DNA: TGCGCCAGCAGCCCCCGGACTAGCGGAGACTACAATGAGCAGTTCTTC
CDR3 protein: CASSPRTSGDYNEQFF

V gene: TRBV4-2
clone size: .
CDR3 length: 18
D gene: .
J gene: TRBJ2-3
CDR3 DNA: TGTGCCAGCAGCCAAGATTTGGTTCGGGAAGATAGCACAGATACGCAGTATTTT
CDR3 protein: CASSQDLVREDSTDTQYF

V gene: TRBV28
clone size: .
CDR3 length: 15
D gene: TRBD1
J gene: TRBJ2-7
CDR3 DNA: TGTGCCAGCAGTTTCCCGAGACAGGGGGCCCACGAGCAGTACTTC
CDR3 protein: CASSFPRQGAHEQYF